The sequence of this T cell receptor (beta chain) was determined in a study of T-cell reconstitution after alpha-beta-depleted transplantation in children. CDR3 length equals 18 residues. Per the germline V gene, CDR1 is MDHEN and CDR2 is SYDVKM. The V and J ends lost 4 bases and 2 bases, in that order; junction bases with no gene match: 7. This clonotype was counted ten times or more. It was with unique molecular identifiers that the TCRbeta library was prepared. MiXCR was run by TCRdb on the PCR reads, yielding one entry per CDR3 protein. The sample holds about 270,000 distinct CDR3 sequences, almost 10% seen once.

The clonotype originates from a human donor who donated a stem cell graft to a child with SCID. The chain is built from TRBV28 and TRBJ2-3; 15 nucleotides line up with TRBD2. The sample here was PBMCs from the stem cell graft donor, taken from the stem cell graft. The CDR3 loop reads CASSSGTSGGPFTDTQYF. CDR3 bases: TGTGCCAGCAGTTCAGGGACTAGCGGGGGGCCGTTCACAGATACGCAGTATTTT.